This T cell receptor (beta chain) was captured in a study of blood T cell repertoires in COVID-19. The length of the CDR3 is 17 residues. J lost 1 base, V lost 4 bases, and 8 bases had no gene match. From germline, CDR1 is SNHLY and CDR2 FYNNEI. Produced via immunoSEQ multiplex PCR; TCRdb's table is partial and in-frame only. The sample includes under 300,000 clones, 90% to 95% of them seen just once. This TCR was recovered from a woman between 18 and 30 years old who had recovered from COVID-19. The chain has TRBV2 and TRBJ2-2, with 8 bases aligning to TRBD2. Specimen: PBMCs or T cells enriched from blood (not recorded which). CDR3 loop: CASSATGGGWNTGELFF. The CDR3 bases are TGTGCCAGCAGTGCAACCGGGGGGGGATGGAACACCGGGGAGCTGTTTTTT.